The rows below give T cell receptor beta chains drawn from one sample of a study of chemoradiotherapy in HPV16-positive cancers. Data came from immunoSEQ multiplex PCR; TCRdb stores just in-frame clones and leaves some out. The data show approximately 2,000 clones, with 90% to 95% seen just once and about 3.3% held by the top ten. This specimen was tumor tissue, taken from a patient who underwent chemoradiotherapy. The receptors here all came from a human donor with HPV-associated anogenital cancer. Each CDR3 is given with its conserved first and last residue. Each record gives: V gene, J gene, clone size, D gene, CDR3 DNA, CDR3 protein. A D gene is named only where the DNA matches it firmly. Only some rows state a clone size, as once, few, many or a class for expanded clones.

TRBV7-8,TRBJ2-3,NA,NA,TGTGCCAGCAGCCCTGTCGGGGGGCGCACAGATACGCAGTATTTT,CASSPVGGRTDTQYF
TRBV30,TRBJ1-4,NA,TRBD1,TGTGCCTGGAGAGCCGGGACAGGGAATGAAAAACTGTTTTTT,CAWRAGTGNEKLFF
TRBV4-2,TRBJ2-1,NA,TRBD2,TGTGCCAGCAGCGCACCGGGACTAGACTACAATGAGCAGTTCTTC,CASSAPGLDYNEQFF
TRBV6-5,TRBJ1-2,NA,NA,TGTGCCTCGGCCCTCAACGGGGGCTACACCTTC,CASALNGGYTF
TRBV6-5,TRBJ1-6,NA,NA,TGTGCCAGCAGTTACCCGCGGGGGGGGGAGAACTCACCCCTCCACTTT,CASSYPRGGENSPLHF
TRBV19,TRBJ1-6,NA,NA,TGTGCCAGTAGTCCCAGGGACTATAATTCACCCCTCCACTTT,CASSPRDYNSPLHF
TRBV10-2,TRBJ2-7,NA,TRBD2,TGCGCCACCTGGGGGGGAATCTCCCTGGAGCAGTACTTC,CATWGGISLEQYF
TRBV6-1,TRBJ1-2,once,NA,TGTGCCAGCAGGATGTCTGCTAACTATGGCTACACCTTC,CASRMSANYGYTF
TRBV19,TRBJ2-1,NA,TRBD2,TGTGCCAGTAGTATTGATTTAAGCGGGGGGTGGTCCTACAATGAGCAGTTCTTC,CASSIDLSGGWSYNEQFF
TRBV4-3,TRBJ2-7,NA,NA,TGCGCCAGCAGCCAAGATCGCAGGGAAGCCTACGAGCAGTACTTC,CASSQDRREAYEQYF
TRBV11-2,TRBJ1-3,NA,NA,TGTGCCAGCAGCTCGAAGGGATTCTCTGGAAACACCATATATTTT,CASSSKGFSGNTIYF
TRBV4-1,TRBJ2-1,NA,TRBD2,TGCGCCAGCCAGATAGGGCCCTTTGGGAGCGGGGGGGCCAATGAGCAGTTCTTC,CASQIGPFGSGGANEQFF
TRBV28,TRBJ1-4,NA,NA,TGTGCCAGCAGCGCCACGCAAAAACTGTTTTTT,CASSATQKLFF
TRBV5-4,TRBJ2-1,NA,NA,TGTGCCAGCAGCTTTAGGGATGAGCAGTTCTTC,CASSFRDEQFF
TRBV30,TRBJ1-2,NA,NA,TGTGCCTGGAGTCGGGGTCCCTCCACCATCCCAATCACCTCTTCTTATGGCTACACCTTC,CAWSRGPSTIPITSSYGYTF
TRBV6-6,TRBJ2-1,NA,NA,TGTGCCAGCGGACTCCTAACCAACAATGAGCAGTTCTTC,CASGLLTNNEQFF